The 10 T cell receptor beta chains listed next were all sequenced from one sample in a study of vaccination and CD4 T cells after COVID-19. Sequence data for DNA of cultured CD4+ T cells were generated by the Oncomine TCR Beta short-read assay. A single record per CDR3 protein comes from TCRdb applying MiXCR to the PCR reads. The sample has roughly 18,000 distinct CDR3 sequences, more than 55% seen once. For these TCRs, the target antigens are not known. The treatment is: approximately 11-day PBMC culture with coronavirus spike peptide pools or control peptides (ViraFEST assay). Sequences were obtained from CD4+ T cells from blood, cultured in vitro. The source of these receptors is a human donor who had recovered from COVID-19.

The CDR3 DNA reads as TGTGCCAGCAGCTTAGGGCAGGGGGCCGGGACCGGGGAGCTGTTTTTT. This translates into CASSLGQGAGTGELFF. The chain uses TRBV11-3 and TRBJ2-2; TRBD1 agrees at 8 bases. The CDR3 extends over 16 amino acids. Germline V gives CDR1 SGHNT, CDR2 YENEEA. After removal of 1 base from V and 5 bases from J, the junction contained 6 bases not matched to a gene.

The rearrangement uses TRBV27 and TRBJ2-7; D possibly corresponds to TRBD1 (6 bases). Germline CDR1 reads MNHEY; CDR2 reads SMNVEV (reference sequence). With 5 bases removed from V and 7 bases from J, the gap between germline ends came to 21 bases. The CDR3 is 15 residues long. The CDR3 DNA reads TGTGCCAGCAGTAGACCACAGGGTAGGGCCGGGGAGCAGTACTTC. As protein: CASSRPQGRAGEQYF.

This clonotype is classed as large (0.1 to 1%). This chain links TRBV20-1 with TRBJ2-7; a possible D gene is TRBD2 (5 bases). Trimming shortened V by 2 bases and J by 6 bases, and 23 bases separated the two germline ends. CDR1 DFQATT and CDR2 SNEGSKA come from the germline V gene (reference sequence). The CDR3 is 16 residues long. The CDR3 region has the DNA TGCAGTGCTAGAAGTTGGGAGAGGGCCATAGGTGGCGAGCAGTACTTC. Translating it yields CSARSWERAIGGEQYF.

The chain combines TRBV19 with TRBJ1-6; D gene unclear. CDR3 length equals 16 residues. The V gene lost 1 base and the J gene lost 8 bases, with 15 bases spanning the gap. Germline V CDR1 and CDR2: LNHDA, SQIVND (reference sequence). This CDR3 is CASSIGGGRADSPLHF. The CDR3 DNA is TGTGCCAGTAGTATAGGGGGAGGAAGAGCAGATTCACCCCTCCACTTT.

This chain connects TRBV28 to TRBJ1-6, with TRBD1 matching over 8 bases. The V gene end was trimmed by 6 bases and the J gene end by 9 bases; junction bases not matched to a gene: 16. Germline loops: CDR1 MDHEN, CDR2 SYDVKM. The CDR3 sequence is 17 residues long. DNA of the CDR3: TGTGCCAGCAGCCTCCCGCGTTCCAGGGGGCAAGGTTCACCCCTCCACTTT. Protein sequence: CASSLPRSRGQGSPLHF. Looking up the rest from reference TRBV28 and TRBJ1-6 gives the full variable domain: DVKVTQSSRYLVKRTGEKVFLECVQDMDHENMFWYRQDPGLGLRLIYFSYDVKMKEKGDIPEGYSVSREKKERFSLILESASTNQTSMYLCASSLPRSRGQGSPLHFGNGTRLTVT.

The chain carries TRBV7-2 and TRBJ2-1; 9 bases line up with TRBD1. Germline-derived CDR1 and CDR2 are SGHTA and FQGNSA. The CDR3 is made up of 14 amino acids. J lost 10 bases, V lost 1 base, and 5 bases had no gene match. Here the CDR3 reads CASSLEWDREEQFF. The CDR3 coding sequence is TGTGCCAGCAGCTTAGAGTGGGACAGGGAGGAGCAGTTCTTC.

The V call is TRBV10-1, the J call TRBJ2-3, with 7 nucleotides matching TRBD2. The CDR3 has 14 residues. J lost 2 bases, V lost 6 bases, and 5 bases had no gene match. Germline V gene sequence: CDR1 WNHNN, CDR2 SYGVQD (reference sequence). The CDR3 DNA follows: TGCGCCAGCAGCCCTAGCGGCTACACAGATACGCAGTATTTT. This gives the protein CASSPSGYTDTQYF.

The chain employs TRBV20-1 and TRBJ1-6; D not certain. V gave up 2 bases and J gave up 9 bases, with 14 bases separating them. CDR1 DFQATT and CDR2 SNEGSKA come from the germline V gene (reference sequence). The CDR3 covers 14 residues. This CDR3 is CSARLGPMSSPLHF. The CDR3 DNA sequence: TGCAGTGCTAGACTTGGACCCATGAGTTCACCCCTCCACTTT.

In DNA form, the CDR3 reads TGCAGTGCTAGTTCACTAGCGGGAGGGCCGGAGTTCTTC. As protein: CSASSLAGGPEFF. This chain uses TRBV20-1 with TRBJ2-1; 13 bases are shared with TRBD2. This CDR3 contains 13 residues. V was clipped by 3 bases and J by 14 bases; unmatched bases: 7. The germline gives CDR1 DFQATT, CDR2 SNEGSKA (reference sequence).

CDR3 nucleotides: TGCAGTGCTAGAAAGGGCGGGTCCTACAATGAGCAGTTCTTC. Translated, it gives CSARKGGSYNEQFF. The chain links TRBV20-1 to TRBJ2-1; possible D gene TRBD2, 5 bases. Germline V CDR1 and CDR2: DFQATT, SNEGSKA (reference sequence). Deletions cut 2 bases from V and 1 base from J, with 9 bases between. CDR3 length equals 14 residues.